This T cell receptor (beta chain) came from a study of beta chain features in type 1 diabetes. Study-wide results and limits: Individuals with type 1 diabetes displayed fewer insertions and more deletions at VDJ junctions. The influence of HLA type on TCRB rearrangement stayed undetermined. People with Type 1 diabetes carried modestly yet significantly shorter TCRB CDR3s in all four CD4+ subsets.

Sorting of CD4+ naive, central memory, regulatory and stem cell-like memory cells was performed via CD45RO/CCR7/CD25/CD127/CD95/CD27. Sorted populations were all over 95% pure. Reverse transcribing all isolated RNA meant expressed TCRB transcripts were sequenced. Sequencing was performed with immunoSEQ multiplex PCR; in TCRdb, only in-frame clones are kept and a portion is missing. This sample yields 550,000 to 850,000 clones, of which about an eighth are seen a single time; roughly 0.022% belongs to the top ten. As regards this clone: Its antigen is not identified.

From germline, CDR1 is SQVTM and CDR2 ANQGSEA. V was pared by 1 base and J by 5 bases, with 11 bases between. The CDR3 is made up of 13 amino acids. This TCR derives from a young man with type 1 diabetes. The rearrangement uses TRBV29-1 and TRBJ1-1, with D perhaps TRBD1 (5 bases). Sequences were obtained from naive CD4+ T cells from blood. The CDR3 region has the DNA TGCAGCGTTGAAGTACCGGACACTACTGAAGCTTTCTTT. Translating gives CSVEVPDTTEAFF.